A single sample is the source of the 13 T cell receptor beta chains below, sequenced in a study of T cell responses to AZD1222 COVID-19 vaccine. TCRdb's copy holds only in-frame clones and misses some; the assay was immunoSEQ multiplex PCR. The table records some 150,000 clones, roughly nine tenths of them present only once. Here the sequenced sample was peripheral blood, taken 28 days after the second AZD1222 dose. The origin of the receptors is an adult who received the AZD1222 COVID-19 vaccine.

This clone was seen a single time. This chain links TRBV18 with TRBJ2-2, with D perhaps matching TRBD1 (6 bases). Trimming shortened V by 6 bases and J by 1 base, and 12 bases separated the two germline ends. The CDR3 length is 15 residues. Looked up from germline, CDR1 is KGHSH and CDR2 is LQKENI. CDR3 amino acids: CASSPGAQNTGELFF. DNA for the CDR3: TGTGCCAGCTCGCCAGGGGCCCAGAACACCGGGGAGCTGTTTTTT.

J is TRBJ2-2 and V is TRBV9; TRBD2 might be the D (6 bases). CDR3 length: 14 amino acids. The V end lost 8 bases, the J end lost 5 bases, and 16 bases lay between the germline ends. Germline lookup yields CDR1 SGDLS and CDR2 YYNGEE. CDR3 sequence: CARGGKVVTGELFF. The CDR3 bases are TGTGCCAGGGGGGGAAAGGTAGTGACCGGGGAGCTGTTTTTT.

The chain links TRBV3-1 (or the pseudogene TRBV3-2) to TRBJ2-7, with 11 bases fitting TRBD2. The CDR3 covers 16 residues. The germline CDR1 and CDR2 sequences are LGHDT and YNNKEL (reference sequence). With V trimmed by 4 bases and J by 6 bases, 11 bases remained unmatched. CDR3 in amino acids: CASSRSKLAGVCEQYF. The CDR3 region has the DNA TGTGCCAGCAGCCGGTCGAAACTAGCGGGAGTTTGCGAGCAGTACTTC.

This chain connects TRBV4-2 to TRBJ1-4, with D possibly TRBD1 on 5 matching bases. V shed 4 bases and J shed 0 bases, with 12 bases lying between them. The CDR3 spans 16 residues. Germline V CDR1 and CDR2: LGHNA, YNFKEQ. The CDR3 loop is CASSPIQETTNEKLFF. The CDR3 DNA follows: TGTGCCAGCAGCCCAATACAGGAGACAACTAATGAAAAACTGTTTTTT.

For this clone: The limits of the CDR3 on the DNA are not certain, so only TCRdb's listed CDR3 is given. The chain combines TRBV27 with TRBJ1-6. Germline loops: CDR1 MNHEY, CDR2 SMNVEV (reference sequence). Termini included, the CDR3 measures 12 amino acids. The CDR3: CASSTSNSPLHF.

This clone was seen more than once but under ten times. The chain couples TRBV9 to TRBJ2-1; D remains ambiguous. With 1 base removed from V and 8 bases from J, the gap between germline ends came to 13 bases. This CDR3 has 14 residues. CDR1 is SGDLS and CDR2 is YYNGEE in the germline V gene. This CDR3 reads CASSVSRTIDEQFF. The CDR3 nucleotides are TGTGCCAGCAGCGTAAGCCGAACTATAGATGAGCAGTTCTTC.

V usage is TRBV9 and J usage is TRBJ2-7; D uncertain. In germline, CDR1 is SGDLS, CDR2 YYNGEE. Trimming removed 1 base from V and 1 base from J, with 12 bases in between. The CDR3 totals 15 residues. CDR3 bases: TGTGCCAGCAGCGTAAACCCCCTACCGTCCTACGAGCAGTACTTC. Protein sequence: CASSVNPLPSYEQYF.

The chain recombines TRBV6-4 with TRBJ2-7; D is perhaps TRBD2 (5 bases). Germline values: CDR1 MRHNA, CDR2 SNTAGT. Trimming took off 6 bases at V and 6 bases at J, with 24 bases between the two ends. This CDR3 is built from 16 residues. CDR3 coding DNA: TGTGCCAGCAGAGAGCCCCGAGGGAAGCTTATTTGCGAGCAGTACTTC. Residues: CASREPRGKLICEQYF.

The chain recombines TRBV7-3 with TRBJ2-2; D gene ambiguous. This CDR3 region has 12 residues. The V end was cut by 5 bases, the J end by 6 bases, with 7 bases between. Germline V CDR1 and CDR2: SGHTA, FQGTGA. This CDR3 is CASSPQAGELFF. In DNA form, the CDR3 reads TGTGCCAGCAGCCCCCAGGCCGGGGAGCTGTTTTTT.

The rearrangement joins TRBV2 to TRBJ2-2, with TRBD2 matching over 8 bases. The CDR3 has 13 amino acids. CDR1 SNHLY and CDR2 FYNNEI come from the germline V gene. The CDR3 DNA reads as TGTGCAGCGGCAGCGGGAGTAACCGGGGAGCTGTTTTTT. Translating it yields CAAAAGVTGELFF.

This chain connects TRBV28 to TRBJ2-1; D could derive from TRBD1 or TRBD2 (5 bases each). Germline CDR1 is MDHEN and CDR2 is SYDVKM. There are 16 residues in the CDR3. The V end was cut by 2 bases, the J end by 1 base, with 12 bases between. The CDR3 DNA follows: TGTGCCAGCAGTTTAGGGGGTACGTGGTCCTACAATGAGCAGTTCTTC. Translating gives CASSLGGTWSYNEQFF.

The DNA of the CDR3 is TGTGCCAGCAGCCTCGGGGAGGGCGGCTACACCTTC. As protein: CASSLGEGGYTF. The rearrangement joins TRBV7-2 to TRBJ1-2; D not resolved. V shed 5 bases and J shed 8 bases, with 12 bases lying between them. The V gene's germline CDR1 is SGHTA and CDR2 FQGNSA. The CDR3 consists of 12 residues.

The chain is built from TRBV27 and TRBJ2-6; no clear D. The CDR3 consists of 15 residues. Germline values: CDR1 MNHEY, CDR2 SMNVEV (reference sequence). Trimming took 7 bases from V and 0 from J, leaving 10 bases between them. The CDR3 bases are TGTGCCAGCAAGGCCCGCCACTCTGGGGCCAACGTCCTGACTTTC. It codes for CASKARHSGANVLTF.